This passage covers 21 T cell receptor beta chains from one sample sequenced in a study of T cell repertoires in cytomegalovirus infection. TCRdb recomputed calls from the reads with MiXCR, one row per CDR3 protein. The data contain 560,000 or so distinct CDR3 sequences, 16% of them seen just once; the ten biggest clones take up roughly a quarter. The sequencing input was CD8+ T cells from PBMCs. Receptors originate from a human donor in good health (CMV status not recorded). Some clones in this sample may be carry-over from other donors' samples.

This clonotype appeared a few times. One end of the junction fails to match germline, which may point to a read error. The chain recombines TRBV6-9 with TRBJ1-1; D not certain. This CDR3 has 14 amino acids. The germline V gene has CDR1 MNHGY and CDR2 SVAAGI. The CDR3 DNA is TGTGCCAGCAGTCCCCGGATTGGGAACTCTGAAGCTTTCTTT. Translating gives CASSPRIGNSEAFF.

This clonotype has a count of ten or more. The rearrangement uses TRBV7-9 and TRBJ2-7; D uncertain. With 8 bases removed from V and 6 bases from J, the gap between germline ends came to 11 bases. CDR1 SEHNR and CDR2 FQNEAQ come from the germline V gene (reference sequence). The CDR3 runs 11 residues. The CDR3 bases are TGTGCCAGCGTCCTCGGGTCCGAGCAGTACTTC. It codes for CASVLGSEQYF.

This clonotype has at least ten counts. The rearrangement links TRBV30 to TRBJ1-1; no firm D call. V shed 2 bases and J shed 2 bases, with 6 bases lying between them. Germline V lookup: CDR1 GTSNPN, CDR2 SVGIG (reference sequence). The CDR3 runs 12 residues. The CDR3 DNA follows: TGTGCCTGGAGTAGCGGAAACACTGAAGCTTTCTTT. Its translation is CAWSSGNTEAFF.

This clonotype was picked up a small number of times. The CDR3 sequence: CSVVQGETEAFF. CDR3 DNA sequence: TGCAGCGTGGTACAGGGGGAGACTGAAGCTTTCTTT. The chain employs TRBV29-1 and TRBJ1-1; 8 nucleotides line up with TRBD1. V trimming: 6 bases; J trimming: 5 bases; junction bases outside the gene matches: 5. The CDR3 consists of 12 residues. Germline values: CDR1 SQVTM, CDR2 ANQGSEA.

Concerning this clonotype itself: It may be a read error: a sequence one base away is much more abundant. The CDR3 reads CASSLTGGERQPQHF. The CDR3 DNA sequence: TGTGCCAGCTCTCTGACAGGGGGCGAGAGGCAGCCCCAGCATTTT. The J gene is TRBJ1-5, the V gene TRBV27; 10 nucleotides line up with TRBD1. With 8 bases clipped from V and 7 bases from J, the junction kept 11 bases outside the gene matches. The CDR3 length is 15 residues. Germline V gives CDR1 MNHEY, CDR2 SMNVEV (reference sequence).

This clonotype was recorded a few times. CDR3 residues: CASSIDQGLRPQHF. CDR3 sequence (DNA): TGTGCCAGTAGTATAGACCAGGGGCTGCGGCCCCAGCATTTT. The chain has TRBV19 and TRBJ1-5, with a weak D call TRBD1 (6 bases). Germline V CDR1 and CDR2: LNHDA, SQIVND (reference sequence). This CDR3 is built from 14 residues. V shed 0 bases and J shed 9 bases, with 12 bases lying between them. Full variable domain (remainder filled in from reference TRBV19 and TRBJ1-5): DGGITQSPKYLFRKEGQNVTLSCEQNLNHDAMYWYRQDPGQGLRLIYYSQIVNDFQKGDIAEGYSVSREKKESFPLTVTSAQKNPTAFYLCASSIDQGLRPQHFGDGTRLSIL.

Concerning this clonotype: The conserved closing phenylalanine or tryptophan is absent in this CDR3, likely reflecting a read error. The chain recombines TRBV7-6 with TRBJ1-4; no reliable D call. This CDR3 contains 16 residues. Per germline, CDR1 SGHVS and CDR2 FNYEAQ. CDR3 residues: CASSLAGGANNEKLFC. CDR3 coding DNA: TGTGCAAGCAGCTTAGCGGGAGGTGCAAATAATGAAAAACTGTTTTGT.

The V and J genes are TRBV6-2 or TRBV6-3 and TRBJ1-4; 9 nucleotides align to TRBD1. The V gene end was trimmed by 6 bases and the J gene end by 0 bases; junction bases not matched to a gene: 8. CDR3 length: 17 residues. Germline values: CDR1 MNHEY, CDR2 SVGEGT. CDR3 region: CASREPGQGSTNEKLFF. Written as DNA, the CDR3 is TGTGCCAGCAGAGAGCCGGGACAGGGATCAACTAATGAAAAACTGTTTTTT.

The CDR3 DNA sequence: TGTGCCAGTAGTTCCGGGACGGGAACTAGCACAGATACGCAGTATTTT. It is translated as CASSSGTGTSTDTQYF. The chain employs TRBV19 and TRBJ2-3, with D perhaps being TRBD1 or TRBD2 (5 bases each). Germline V gene data show CDR1 as LNHDA and CDR2 as SQIVND (reference sequence). V gave up 5 bases and J gave up 0 bases, with 15 bases separating them. CDR3 length equals 16 residues. Filled out from reference TRBV19 and TRBJ2-3, the complete variable domain reads DGGITQSPKYLFRKEGQNVTLSCEQNLNHDAMYWYRQDPGQGLRLIYYSQIVNDFQKGDIAEGYSVSREKKESFPLTVTSAQKNPTAFYLCASSSGTGTSTDTQYFGPGTRLTVL.

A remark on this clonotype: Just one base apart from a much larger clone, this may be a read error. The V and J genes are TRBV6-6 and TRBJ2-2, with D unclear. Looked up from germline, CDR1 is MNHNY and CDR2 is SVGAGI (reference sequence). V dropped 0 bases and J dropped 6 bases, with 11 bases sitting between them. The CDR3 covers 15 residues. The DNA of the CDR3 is TGTGCCAGCAGTTACTCGGAACCTAGTCCCGGGGAGCTGTTTTTT. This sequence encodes CASSYSEPSPGELFF.

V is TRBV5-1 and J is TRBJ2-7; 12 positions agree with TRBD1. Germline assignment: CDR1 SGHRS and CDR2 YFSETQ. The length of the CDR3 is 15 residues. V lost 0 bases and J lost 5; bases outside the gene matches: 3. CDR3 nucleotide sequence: TGCGCCAGCAGCTTGGGGGACAGGGGGCTCGACGAGCAGTACTTC. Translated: CASSLGDRGLDEQYF.

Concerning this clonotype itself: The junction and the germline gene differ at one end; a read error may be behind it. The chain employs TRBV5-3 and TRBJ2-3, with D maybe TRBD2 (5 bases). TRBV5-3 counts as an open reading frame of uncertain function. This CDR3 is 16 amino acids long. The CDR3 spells CASSLEGSLSTDTQYF. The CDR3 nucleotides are TGTGCCAGCAGCTTGGAAGGGAGCCTGAGCACAGATACGCAGTATTTT.

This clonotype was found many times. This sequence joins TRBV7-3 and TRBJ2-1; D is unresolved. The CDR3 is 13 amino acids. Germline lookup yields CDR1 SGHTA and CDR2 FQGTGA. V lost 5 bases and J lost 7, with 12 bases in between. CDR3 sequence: CASSPMSENEQFF. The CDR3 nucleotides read TGTGCCAGCAGCCCAATGTCGGAGAATGAGCAGTTCTTC.

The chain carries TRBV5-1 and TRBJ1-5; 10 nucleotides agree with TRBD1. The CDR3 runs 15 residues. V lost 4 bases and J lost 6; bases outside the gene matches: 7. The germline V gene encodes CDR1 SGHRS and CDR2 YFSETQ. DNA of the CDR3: TGCGCCAGCAGCCCCGGGACAGGGGTGGCTCAGCCCCAGCATTTT. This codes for CASSPGTGVAQPQHF.

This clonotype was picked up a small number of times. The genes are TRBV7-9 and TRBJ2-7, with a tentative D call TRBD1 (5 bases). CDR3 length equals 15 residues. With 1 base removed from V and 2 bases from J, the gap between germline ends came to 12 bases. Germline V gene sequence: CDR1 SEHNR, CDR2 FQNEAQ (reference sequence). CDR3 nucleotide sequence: TGTGCCAGCAGCTTAGGCGGCAGGGTGACCTACGAGCAGTACTTC. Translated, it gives CASSLGGRVTYEQYF.

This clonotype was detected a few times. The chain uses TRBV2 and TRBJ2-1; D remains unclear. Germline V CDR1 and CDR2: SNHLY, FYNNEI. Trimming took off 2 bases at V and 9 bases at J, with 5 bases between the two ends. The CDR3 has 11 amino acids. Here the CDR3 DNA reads TGTGCCAGCAGTGAAATTTTTGAGCAGTTCTTC. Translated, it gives CASSEIFEQFF.

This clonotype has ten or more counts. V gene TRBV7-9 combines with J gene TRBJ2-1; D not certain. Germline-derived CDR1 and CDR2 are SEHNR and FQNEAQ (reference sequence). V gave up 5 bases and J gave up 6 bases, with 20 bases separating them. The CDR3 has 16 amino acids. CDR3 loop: CASSPIIPRNGNEQFF. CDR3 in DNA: TGTGCCAGCAGCCCAATCATCCCCAGGAATGGCAATGAGCAGTTCTTC.

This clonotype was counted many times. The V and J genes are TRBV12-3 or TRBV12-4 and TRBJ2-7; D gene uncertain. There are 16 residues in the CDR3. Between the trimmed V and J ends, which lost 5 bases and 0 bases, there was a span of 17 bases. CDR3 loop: CASSPARAVSSYEQYF. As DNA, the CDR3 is TGTGCCAGCAGTCCCGCTCGGGCCGTAAGCTCCTACGAGCAGTACTTC.

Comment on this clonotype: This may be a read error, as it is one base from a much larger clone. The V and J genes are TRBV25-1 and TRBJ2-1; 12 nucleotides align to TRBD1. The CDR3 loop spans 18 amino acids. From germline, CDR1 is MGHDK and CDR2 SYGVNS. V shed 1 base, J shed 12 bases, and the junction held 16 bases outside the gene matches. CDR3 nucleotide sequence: TGTGCCAGCAGTGAATTAATCCCGGGACAGGGGGCTTTGGATGTGCAGTTCTTC. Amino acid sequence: CASSELIPGQGALDVQFF.

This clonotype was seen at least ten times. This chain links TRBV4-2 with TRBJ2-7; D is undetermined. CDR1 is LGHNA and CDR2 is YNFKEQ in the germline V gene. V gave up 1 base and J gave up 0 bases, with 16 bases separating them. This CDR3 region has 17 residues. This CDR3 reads CASSQGLLQSSSYEQYF. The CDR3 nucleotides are TGTGCCAGCAGCCAAGGTCTCTTACAGTCTAGCTCCTACGAGCAGTACTTC.

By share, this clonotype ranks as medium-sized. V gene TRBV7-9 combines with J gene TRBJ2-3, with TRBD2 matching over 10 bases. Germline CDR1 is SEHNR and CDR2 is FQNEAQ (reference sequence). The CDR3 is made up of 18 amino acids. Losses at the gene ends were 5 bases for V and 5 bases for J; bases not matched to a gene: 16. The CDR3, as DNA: TGTGCCAGCAGCCCCATCCTGGCTAGCGGGAGAACTGAAGATACGCAGTATTTT. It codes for CASSPILASGRTEDTQYF.